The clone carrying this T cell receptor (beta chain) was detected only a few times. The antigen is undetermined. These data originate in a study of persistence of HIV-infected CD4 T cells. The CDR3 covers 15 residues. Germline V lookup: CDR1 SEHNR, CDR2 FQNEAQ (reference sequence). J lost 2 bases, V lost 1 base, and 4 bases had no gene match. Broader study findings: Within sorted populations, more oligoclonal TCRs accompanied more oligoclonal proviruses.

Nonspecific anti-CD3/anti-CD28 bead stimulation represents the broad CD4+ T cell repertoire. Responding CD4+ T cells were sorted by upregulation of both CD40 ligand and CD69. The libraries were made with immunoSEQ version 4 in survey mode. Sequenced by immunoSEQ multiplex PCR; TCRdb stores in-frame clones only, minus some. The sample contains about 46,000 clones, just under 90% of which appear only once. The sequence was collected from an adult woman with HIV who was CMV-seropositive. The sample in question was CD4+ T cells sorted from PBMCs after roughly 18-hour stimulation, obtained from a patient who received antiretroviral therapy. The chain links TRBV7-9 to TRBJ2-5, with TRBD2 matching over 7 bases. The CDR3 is CASSLVRRGQETQYF. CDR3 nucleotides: TGTGCCAGCAGCTTAGTGCGGCGGGGGCAAGAGACCCAGTACTTC.